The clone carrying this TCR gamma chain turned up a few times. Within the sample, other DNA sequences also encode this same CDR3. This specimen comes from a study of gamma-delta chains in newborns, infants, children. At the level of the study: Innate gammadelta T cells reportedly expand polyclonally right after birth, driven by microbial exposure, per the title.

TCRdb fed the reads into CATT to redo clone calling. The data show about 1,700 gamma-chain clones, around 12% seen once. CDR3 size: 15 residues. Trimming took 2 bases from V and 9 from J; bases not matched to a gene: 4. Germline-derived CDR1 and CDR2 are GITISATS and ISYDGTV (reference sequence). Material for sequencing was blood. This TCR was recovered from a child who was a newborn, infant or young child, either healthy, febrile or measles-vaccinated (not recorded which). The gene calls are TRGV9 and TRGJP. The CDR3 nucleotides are TGTGCCTTGTGGGAGGAGGTGTTGGGCAAAAAAATCAAGGTATTT. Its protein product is CALWEEVLGKKIKVF.